Listed below are T cell receptor beta chains from one sample, sequenced in a study of shared clonotypes between healthy human individuals. Here immunoSEQ multiplex PCR was the method, and the copy in TCRdb shows in-frame clones only, minus some. The sample consists of more than 200,000 clones, approximately 65% of them appearing once. Sequencing was performed on memory CD4+ T cells sorted from blood. The receptors come from a man aged 30 to 45 in good health. Both conserved end residues are part of each CDR3. The order of the fields is CDR3 DNA, CDR3 protein, clone size, J gene, D gene, V gene. D genes are given only for firm matches. Clone size, where shown, is once, few, many, or a class for clones that have expanded.

CDR3nt: TGTGCCAGCAGCTTAGGCACGGGCACCGGGGAGCTGTTTTTT
CDR3aa: CASSLGTGTGELFF
abundance: .
j_gene: TRBJ2-2
d_gene: .
v_gene: TRBV7-6

CDR3nt: TGCGCCAGCAGCTTCATCGGGGGGGACAATGAGCAGTTCTTC
CDR3aa: CASSFIGGDNEQFF
abundance: .
j_gene: TRBJ2-1
d_gene: TRBD2
v_gene: TRBV5-1

CDR3nt: TGCGCCAGCACCTTAAATCCCGGTGAAAAACTGTTTTTT
CDR3aa: CASTLNPGEKLFF
abundance: .
j_gene: TRBJ1-4
d_gene: .
v_gene: TRBV5-1

CDR3nt: TGTGCCAGCAGGATCGGGACTAGCGGGAGTGAGTTCTTC
CDR3aa: CASRIGTSGSEFF
abundance: once
j_gene: TRBJ2-1
d_gene: TRBD2
v_gene: TRBV6-5

CDR3nt: TGTGCCAGCAGTCGTCAACAGGGGGGAACCGGGGAGCTGTTTTTT
CDR3aa: CASSRQQGGTGELFF
abundance: .
j_gene: TRBJ2-2
d_gene: TRBD1
v_gene: TRBV2

CDR3nt: TGTGCCAGCAGCTCCCAGCTTAACACCGGGGAGCTGTTTTTT
CDR3aa: CASSSQLNTGELFF
abundance: many
j_gene: TRBJ2-2
d_gene: .
v_gene: TRBV7-2

CDR3nt: TGCGCCAAAGCAGGTGGGAGGATAACCCCGCTGACAGATACGCAGTATTTT
CDR3aa: CAKAGGRITPLTDTQYF
abundance: few
j_gene: TRBJ2-3
d_gene: .
v_gene: TRBV5-1

CDR3nt: TGTGCCAGCAGCTTCCAGGGGGAGACCCAGTACTTC
CDR3aa: CASSFQGETQYF
abundance: .
j_gene: TRBJ2-5
d_gene: .
v_gene: TRBV11-1

CDR3nt: TGTGCCAGCAGCCCGGGCGCCGCGAACACTGAAGCTTTCTTT
CDR3aa: CASSPGAANTEAFF
abundance: .
j_gene: TRBJ1-1
d_gene: .
v_gene: TRBV7-2

CDR3nt: TGTGCCAGCTCACCGGGACTTAACAATGAGCAGTTCTTC
CDR3aa: CASSPGLNNEQFF
abundance: .
j_gene: TRBJ2-1
d_gene: .
v_gene: TRBV18

CDR3nt: TGTGCCAGCAGCTGGACAGTCAATCAGCCCCAGCATTTT
CDR3aa: CASSWTVNQPQHF
abundance: .
j_gene: TRBJ1-5
d_gene: .
v_gene: TRBV7-2

CDR3nt: TGTGCCAGCAGCTTGGGATCAGATAACTCCTACGAGCAGTACTTC
CDR3aa: CASSLGSDNSYEQYF
abundance: .
j_gene: TRBJ2-7
d_gene: .
v_gene: TRBV5-4

CDR3nt: TGTGCCAGCAGTGTCCTAGCGAAGACTTACAATGAGCAGTTCTTC
CDR3aa: CASSVLAKTYNEQFF
abundance: .
j_gene: TRBJ2-1
d_gene: .
v_gene: TRBV6-6

CDR3nt: TGTGCCAGCAGCTTGGCCGACAGGACAGATACGCAGTATTTT
CDR3aa: CASSLADRTDTQYF
abundance: .
j_gene: TRBJ2-3
d_gene: .
v_gene: TRBV5-4

CDR3nt: TGTGCCAGCTCCATGGGGGCGGGAGCGGCCTCCTACGAGCAGTACTTC
CDR3aa: CASSMGAGAASYEQYF
abundance: .
j_gene: TRBJ2-7
d_gene: .
v_gene: TRBV7-8

CDR3nt: TGTGCCAGCAGCTTAGACTCGGGAGGGTTTACCTACAATGAGCAGTTCTTC
CDR3aa: CASSLDSGGFTYNEQFF
abundance: few
j_gene: TRBJ2-1
d_gene: TRBD2
v_gene: TRBV11-2

CDR3nt: TGTGCCAGCAGCCCCACTTTGCCGGGGGCTGGCGAGCAGTACTTC
CDR3aa: CASSPTLPGAGEQYF
abundance: .
j_gene: TRBJ2-7
d_gene: .
v_gene: TRBV7-9

CDR3nt: TGCGCCAGCAGCTTGGCCCAGGGGGCTGCGACCTACGAGCAGTACTTC
CDR3aa: CASSLAQGAATYEQYF
abundance: once
j_gene: TRBJ2-7
d_gene: TRBD1
v_gene: TRBV5-1

CDR3nt: TGTGCCAGCAGTTATGGGGGAGGGAGCAATGAGCAGTTCTTC
CDR3aa: CASSYGGGSNEQFF
abundance: .
j_gene: TRBJ2-1
d_gene: TRBD2
v_gene: TRBV6-1

CDR3nt: TGTGCCACCGCGGACGGAAACTATGGCTACACCTTC
CDR3aa: CATADGNYGYTF
abundance: .
j_gene: TRBJ1-2
d_gene: .
v_gene: TRBV10-3

CDR3nt: TGTGCCAGCTCACCTTTTTCCGGGGGGACGGGGAGCAATCAGCCCCAGCATTTT
CDR3aa: CASSPFSGGTGSNQPQHF
abundance: .
j_gene: TRBJ1-5
d_gene: .
v_gene: TRBV18

CDR3nt: TGTGCCAGCAGTCCAAGGAGGAACACAGATACGCAGTATTTT
CDR3aa: CASSPRRNTDTQYF
abundance: .
j_gene: TRBJ2-3
d_gene: .
v_gene: TRBV28

CDR3nt: TGTGCCAGCAGCACGGGGCCCTCCTACGAGCAGTACTTC
CDR3aa: CASSTGPSYEQYF
abundance: .
j_gene: TRBJ2-7
d_gene: .
v_gene: TRBV11-2

CDR3nt: TGTGCCAGCAGCTCTGAGAGGGGGCGGGATCAGCCCCAGCATTTT
CDR3aa: CASSSERGRDQPQHF
abundance: .
j_gene: TRBJ1-5
d_gene: TRBD1
v_gene: TRBV7-1

CDR3nt: TGTGCCATCAGTTCTTCCGGGGCCATGGAGACCCAGTACTTC
CDR3aa: CAISSSGAMETQYF
abundance: .
j_gene: TRBJ2-5
d_gene: .
v_gene: TRBV10-3

CDR3nt: TGTGCCATAGGCGGATACTACGAGCAGTACTTC
CDR3aa: CAIGGYYEQYF
abundance: .
j_gene: TRBJ2-7
d_gene: .
v_gene: TRBV6-5

CDR3nt: TGCGCCAGCAGTGGGGCAGGGGGCCCGGATGAAAAACTGTTTTTT
CDR3aa: CASSGAGGPDEKLFF
abundance: .
j_gene: TRBJ1-4
d_gene: TRBD1
v_gene: TRBV5-1

CDR3nt: TGTGCCAGCAGCTTGGACCAGGGGACTGAAGCTTTCTTT
CDR3aa: CASSLDQGTEAFF
abundance: .
j_gene: TRBJ1-1
d_gene: .
v_gene: TRBV5-4

CDR3nt: TGTGCCAGCAGAGTAGCGGGTAGCTCCTACGAGCAGTACTTC
CDR3aa: CASRVAGSSYEQYF
abundance: .
j_gene: TRBJ2-7
d_gene: TRBD2
v_gene: TRBV2

CDR3nt: TGTGCCAGTAGTATGTTCAATGAGCAGTTCTTC
CDR3aa: CASSMFNEQFF
abundance: .
j_gene: TRBJ2-1
d_gene: .
v_gene: TRBV19

CDR3nt: TGTGCCAGCAGCTTTATCCCGGGAGCCACCGGGGAGCTGTTTTTT
CDR3aa: CASSFIPGATGELFF
abundance: few
j_gene: TRBJ2-2
d_gene: .
v_gene: TRBV11-2

CDR3nt: TGTGCCACCAGCCGCGGGGACAGAAGCTCTGGGGCCAACGTCCTGACTTTC
CDR3aa: CATSRGDRSSGANVLTF
abundance: .
j_gene: TRBJ2-6
d_gene: .
v_gene: TRBV15

CDR3nt: TGTGCCAGCAGTCTTCAAGAGACCCAGTACTTC
CDR3aa: CASSLQETQYF
abundance: .
j_gene: TRBJ2-5
d_gene: .
v_gene: TRBV6-1

CDR3nt: TGCGCCAGCAGCCAAGCAACGTCCAAAAACATTCAGTACTTC
CDR3aa: CASSQATSKNIQYF
abundance: many
j_gene: TRBJ2-4
d_gene: .
v_gene: TRBV4-1

CDR3nt: TGTGCCAGCAGTGAAAGTCCGGGGGCTAGTGAAAAACTGTTTTTT
CDR3aa: CASSESPGASEKLFF
abundance: few
j_gene: TRBJ1-4
d_gene: .
v_gene: TRBV6-1

CDR3nt: TGTGCCAGCAGCGGGACCCTTCTTGGGGGCACAGATACGCAGTATTTT
CDR3aa: CASSGTLLGGTDTQYF
abundance: .
j_gene: TRBJ2-3
d_gene: .
v_gene: TRBV5-6

CDR3nt: TGTGCCACCAGCAGAGACCAGAGCTCCTACAATGAGCAGTTCTTC
CDR3aa: CATSRDQSSYNEQFF
abundance: .
j_gene: TRBJ2-1
d_gene: .
v_gene: TRBV15

CDR3nt: TGTGCCAGCAGTGCGACTAGCGGGGACTACGAGCAGTACTTC
CDR3aa: CASSATSGDYEQYF
abundance: .
j_gene: TRBJ2-7
d_gene: TRBD2
v_gene: TRBV6-4

CDR3nt: TGTGCCAGCAGGACTTTGGTCGGGGAGCTGTTTTTT
CDR3aa: CASRTLVGELFF
abundance: .
j_gene: TRBJ2-2
d_gene: .
v_gene: TRBV6-1

CDR3nt: TGTGCCAGCAGCTTTTACGGCGGGACGGTGAACTATGGCTACACCTTC
CDR3aa: CASSFYGGTVNYGYTF
abundance: few
j_gene: TRBJ1-2
d_gene: .
v_gene: TRBV7-9

CDR3nt: TGTGCCAGCAGCGTCCTACAGGGAAATGAGCAGTTCTTC
CDR3aa: CASSVLQGNEQFF
abundance: .
j_gene: TRBJ2-1
d_gene: .
v_gene: TRBV9

CDR3nt: TGTGCCAGCAGCGTGGGTGGGGGCGGATCCTACGAGCAGTACTTC
CDR3aa: CASSVGGGGSYEQYF
abundance: .
j_gene: TRBJ2-7
d_gene: .
v_gene: TRBV28

CDR3nt: TGCGCCAGCAGCTTGGAGTTAGTCCGGGATACGCAGTATTTT
CDR3aa: CASSLELVRDTQYF
abundance: .
j_gene: TRBJ2-3
d_gene: .
v_gene: TRBV5-1

CDR3nt: TGTGCCAGCAAGGAAGGAGAGGGGAACACCGGGGAGCTGTTTTTT
CDR3aa: CASKEGEGNTGELFF
abundance: few
j_gene: TRBJ2-2
d_gene: .
v_gene: TRBV6-1

CDR3nt: TGTGCCAGCATCGCCTCCGGGACTCCCGTCACCGGGGAGCTGTTTTTT
CDR3aa: CASIASGTPVTGELFF
abundance: few
j_gene: TRBJ2-2
d_gene: .
v_gene: TRBV7-2

CDR3nt: TGTGCCATCAGTGAGCCAAGGGGGGCGGATCCCGGGGAGCTGTTTTTT
CDR3aa: CAISEPRGADPGELFF
abundance: .
j_gene: TRBJ2-2
d_gene: .
v_gene: TRBV10-3

CDR3nt: TGTGCCAGCAGTTTAATAGCAGAGACCCAGTACTTC
CDR3aa: CASSLIAETQYF
abundance: many
j_gene: TRBJ2-5
d_gene: .
v_gene: TRBV28

CDR3nt: TGTGCCAGCAGTTACCCAGCTGGGGCCAACGTCCTGACTTTC
CDR3aa: CASSYPAGANVLTF
abundance: many
j_gene: TRBJ2-6
d_gene: .
v_gene: TRBV6-6

CDR3nt: TGCGCCAGCAGCTTGTCTTCCCCGGGGAACTATGGCTACACCTTC
CDR3aa: CASSLSSPGNYGYTF
abundance: .
j_gene: TRBJ1-2
d_gene: .
v_gene: TRBV5-1

CDR3nt: TGCGCCAGCAGCTTGGGACAGGGGGAGACCCAGTACTTC
CDR3aa: CASSLGQGETQYF
abundance: .
j_gene: TRBJ2-5
d_gene: TRBD1
v_gene: TRBV5-1

CDR3nt: TGCAGCGTTGAAGGGCAGGTTAAAGAGACCCAGTACTTC
CDR3aa: CSVEGQVKETQYF
abundance: few
j_gene: TRBJ2-5
d_gene: .
v_gene: TRBV29-1

CDR3nt: TGTGCCACCAGCAGAGTTGACCGTTTCTCTGGAAACACCATATATTTT
CDR3aa: CATSRVDRFSGNTIYF
abundance: .
j_gene: TRBJ1-3
d_gene: .
v_gene: TRBV15

CDR3nt: TGTGCCAGCAGTGGGCAATCCGTGGGTCAGCCCCAGCATTTT
CDR3aa: CASSGQSVGQPQHF
abundance: many
j_gene: TRBJ1-5
d_gene: .
v_gene: TRBV2

CDR3nt: TGTGCCAGCAGTGAAGGGGTCGGCACTGAAGCTTTCTTT
CDR3aa: CASSEGVGTEAFF
abundance: many
j_gene: TRBJ1-1
d_gene: .
v_gene: TRBV2

CDR3nt: TGTGCCAGCTCACAAAGTAGGACTAGCGGGAGTGTTTACGAGCAGTACTTC
CDR3aa: CASSQSRTSGSVYEQYF
abundance: once
j_gene: TRBJ2-7
d_gene: TRBD2
v_gene: TRBV18